The sequence of this T cell receptor (beta chain) was determined in a study of cytomegalovirus exposure and HLA in healthy donors. V lost 0 bases and J lost 1, with 10 bases in between. The CDR3 consists of 15 residues. From germline, CDR1 is MNHNS and CDR2 SASEGT. Primers included in the PCR were 60 Vbeta and 13 Jbeta primers. TCRdb's copy holds only in-frame clones and misses some; the assay was immunoSEQ multiplex PCR. In the table there are about 140,000 clones, almost 85% of which are singletons. This rearrangement joins TRBV6-1 to TRBJ2-7; tentatively, D is TRBD2 (6 bases). The clonotype comes from a man between 18 and 35 years old in good health and CMV-seropositive. The specimen was PBMCs. The CDR3 DNA sequence: TGTGCCAGCAGTGAAGCATCAGGAGGGTCCTACGAGCAGTACTTC. Its protein is CASSEASGGSYEQYF.